A selection of T cell receptor beta chains follows, all from one sample in a study of T-cell reconstitution after alpha-beta-depleted transplantation in children. MiXCR, applied by TCRdb to the PCR reads, yields one record per CDR3 protein. Counted here are about 870,000 distinct CDR3 sequences, 15% to 20% occurring once; the ten biggest clones make up 5%. The source material was PBMCs, mostly from graft donor cells, sampled 360 days after TCRalphabeta/CD19-depleted stem cell transplant. The source of these receptors is a male patient between 5 and 17 years old who had a stem cell transplant for acute lymphoblastic leukemia, so the T cells may come from the graft donor. CDR3s include the opening cysteine and the closing phenylalanine or tryptophan. Each record gives: CDR3 protein, clone size, V gene. Some rows mark clone size as missing; the rest say once, few, many or name a class of expanded clone.

CAISESTAGLGDRVIYEQYF	few	TRBV10-3
CASSDYAYEQYF	-	TRBV2
CSVLNRDRPYEQYF	-	TRBV29-1
CASSFYNRETQYF	few	TRBV5-1
CAISQGTRDWAGYNEQFF	few	TRBV10-3
CASRPGLLGEQFF	many	TRBV6-1
CASSTRTDKAFF	few	TRBV12-3/TRBV12-4
CASSQPRDRVLTEAFF	-	TRBV4-1
CGASDFISRQGSKSSYNEQFF	-	TRBV24-1
CASGGLAFYEQYF	-	TRBV2
CASSHGGTEIYEQYF	-	TRBV28
CASSVWYSRDTGELFF	few	TRBV9
CASSMTGARLAEAFF	-	TRBV18
CAIGPAGGSGELFF	-	TRBV10-3
CASSLLPKGATEAFF	few	TRBV7-2
CASSLEAGGLPTGELFF	-	TRBV5-1
CASKDRLTNTGELFF	-	TRBV5-1
CASSSHADRHTDTQYF	few	TRBV5-6
CASRLPQETQYF	-	TRBV7-3
CSVHGRDPSTDTQYF	-	TRBV29-1
CASSYASGRGDQPQHF	few	TRBV27
CASSPRTATYGNTIYF	-	TRBV18
CAIREHANTGELFF	-	TRBV27
CSARVQRGYNEQFF	many	TRBV20-1
CASSYGQSNQPQHF	-	TRBV6-5
CSARDYGEQFF	few	TRBV20-1
CASSFWGTNTGELFF	few	TRBV27
CASSQDRVAGASYEQYF	few	TRBV4-1
CASSSPGLAGGPETQYF	few	TRBV7-3
CASSLLVQRTDTQYF	-	TRBV12-3/TRBV12-4
CASSLRVLYNEQFF	-	TRBV5-1
CASRPGLSQETQYF	many	TRBV5-1
CSVQRPGLLYDEQFF	-	TRBV29-1
CASSSEIASTYNEQFF	-	TRBV12-3/TRBV12-4
CAVAGSSYNEQFF	-	TRBV19
CASSYSGPFLYF	-	TRBV6-2/TRBV6-3
CASSGRRARSAQYF	few	TRBV5-1
CATSDPRTRQETQYF	many	TRBV24-1